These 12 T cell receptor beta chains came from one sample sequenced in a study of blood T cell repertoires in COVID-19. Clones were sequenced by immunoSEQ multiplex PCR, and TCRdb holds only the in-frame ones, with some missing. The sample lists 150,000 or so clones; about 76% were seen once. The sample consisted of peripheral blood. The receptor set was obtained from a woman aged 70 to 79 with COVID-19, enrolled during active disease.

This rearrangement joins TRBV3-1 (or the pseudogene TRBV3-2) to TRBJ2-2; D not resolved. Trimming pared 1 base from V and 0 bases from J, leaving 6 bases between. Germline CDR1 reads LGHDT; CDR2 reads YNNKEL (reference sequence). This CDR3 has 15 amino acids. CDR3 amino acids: CASSQGQSNTGELFF. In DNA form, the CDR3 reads TGTGCCAGCAGCCAAGGGCAATCGAACACCGGGGAGCTGTTTTTT.

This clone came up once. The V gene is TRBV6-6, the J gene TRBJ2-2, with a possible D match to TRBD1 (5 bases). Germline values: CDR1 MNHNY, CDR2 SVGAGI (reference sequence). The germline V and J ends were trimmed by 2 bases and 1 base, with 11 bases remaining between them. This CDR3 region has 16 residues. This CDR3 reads CASSYPRQMNTGELFF. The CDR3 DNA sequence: TGTGCCAGCAGTTACCCGAGACAGATGAACACCGGGGAGCTGTTTTTT.

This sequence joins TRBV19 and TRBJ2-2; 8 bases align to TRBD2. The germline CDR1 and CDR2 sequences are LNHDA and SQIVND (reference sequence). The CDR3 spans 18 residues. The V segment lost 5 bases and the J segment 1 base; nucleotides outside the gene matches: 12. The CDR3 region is CASSDLWGAGGNTGELFF. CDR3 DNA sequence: TGTGCCAGTAGTGACCTGTGGGGCGCGGGGGGGAACACCGGGGAGCTGTTTTTT.

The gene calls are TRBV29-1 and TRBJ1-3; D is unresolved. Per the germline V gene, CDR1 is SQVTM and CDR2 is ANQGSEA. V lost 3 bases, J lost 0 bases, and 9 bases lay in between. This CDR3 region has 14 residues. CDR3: CSVEPGGSGNTIYF. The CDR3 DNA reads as TGCAGCGTTGAGCCCGGCGGCTCTGGAAACACCATATATTTT.

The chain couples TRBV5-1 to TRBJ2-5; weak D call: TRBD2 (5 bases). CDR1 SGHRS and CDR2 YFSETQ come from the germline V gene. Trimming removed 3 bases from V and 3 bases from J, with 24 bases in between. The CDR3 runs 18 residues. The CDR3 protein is CASSSRVIGVPGKETQYF. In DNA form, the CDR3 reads TGCGCCAGCAGCTCCCGGGTCATCGGGGTCCCGGGTAAAGAGACCCAGTACTTC.

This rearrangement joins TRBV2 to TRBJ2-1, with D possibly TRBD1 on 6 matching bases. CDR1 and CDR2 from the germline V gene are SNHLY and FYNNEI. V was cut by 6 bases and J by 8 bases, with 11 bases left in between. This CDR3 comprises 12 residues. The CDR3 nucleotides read TGTGCCAGCAGGTACAGGGAACATGAGCAGTTCTTC. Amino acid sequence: CASRYREHEQFF.

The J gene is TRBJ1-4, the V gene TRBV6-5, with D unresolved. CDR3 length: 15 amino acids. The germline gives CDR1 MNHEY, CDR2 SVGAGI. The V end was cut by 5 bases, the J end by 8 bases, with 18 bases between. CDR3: CASSPQWWSNEKLFF. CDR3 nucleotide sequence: TGTGCCAGCAGTCCCCAGTGGTGGTCGAACGAAAAACTGTTTTTT.

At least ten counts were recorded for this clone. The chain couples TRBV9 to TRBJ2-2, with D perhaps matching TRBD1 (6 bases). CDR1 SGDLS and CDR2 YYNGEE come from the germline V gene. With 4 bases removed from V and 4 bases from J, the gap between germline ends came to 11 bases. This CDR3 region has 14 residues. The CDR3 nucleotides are TGTGCCAGCAGCTTTACAGGGATCACCGGGGAGCTGTTTTTT. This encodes CASSFTGITGELFF.

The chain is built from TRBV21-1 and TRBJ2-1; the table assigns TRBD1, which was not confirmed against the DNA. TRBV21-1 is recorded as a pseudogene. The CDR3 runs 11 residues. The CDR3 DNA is TGTGCCAGCGGGGGACAGGTTGAGCAGTTCTTC. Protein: CASGGQVEQFF.

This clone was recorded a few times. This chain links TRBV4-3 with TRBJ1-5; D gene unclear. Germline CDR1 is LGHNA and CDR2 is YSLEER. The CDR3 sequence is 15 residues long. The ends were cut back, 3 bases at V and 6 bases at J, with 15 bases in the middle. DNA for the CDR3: TGCGCCAGCAGCCATGGATTGACCGGAGGTCAGCCCCAGCATTTT. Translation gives CASSHGLTGGQPQHF.

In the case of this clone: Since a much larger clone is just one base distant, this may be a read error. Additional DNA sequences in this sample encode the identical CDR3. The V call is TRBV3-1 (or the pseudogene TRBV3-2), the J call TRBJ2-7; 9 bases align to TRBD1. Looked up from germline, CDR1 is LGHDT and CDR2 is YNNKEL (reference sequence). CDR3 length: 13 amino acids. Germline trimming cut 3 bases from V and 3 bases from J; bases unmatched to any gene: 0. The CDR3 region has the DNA TGTGCCAGCAGCCAGGGACAGGGCTACGAGCAGTACTTC. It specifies CASSQGQGYEQYF.

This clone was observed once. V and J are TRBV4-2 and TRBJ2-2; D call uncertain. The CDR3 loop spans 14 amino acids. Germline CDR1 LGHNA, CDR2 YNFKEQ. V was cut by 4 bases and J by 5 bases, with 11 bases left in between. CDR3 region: CASSPPRWTGELFF. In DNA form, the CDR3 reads TGTGCCAGCAGCCCTCCCCGGTGGACCGGGGAGCTGTTTTTT.